This paragraph covers one TCR beta chain sequence. The CDR3 loop spans 18 amino acids. Germline V gene data show CDR1 as KGHDR and CDR2 as SFDVKD. V lost 3 bases, J lost 0 bases, and 4 bases stayed unmatched. Using immunoSEQ multiplex PCR, the repertoire was profiled, and TCRdb retains in-frame clones only, with some absent. The profile shows 150,000 to 200,000 clones, about four fifths of them singletons. This specimen comes from a study of blood T cell repertoires in COVID-19. Study at large: The United States, Italy and Spain supplied acute and convalescent COVID-19 samples.

The sequenced sample consisted of peripheral blood. The chain uses TRBV24-1 and TRBJ2-6; 10 bases agree with TRBD2. This clonotype was sampled from a woman in her 70s with acute or convalescent COVID-19. The CDR3, as DNA: TGTGCCACCAGTGATGGACTAGCGGACATCTCTGGGGCCAACGTCCTGACTTTC. Translation: CATSDGLADISGANVLTF.